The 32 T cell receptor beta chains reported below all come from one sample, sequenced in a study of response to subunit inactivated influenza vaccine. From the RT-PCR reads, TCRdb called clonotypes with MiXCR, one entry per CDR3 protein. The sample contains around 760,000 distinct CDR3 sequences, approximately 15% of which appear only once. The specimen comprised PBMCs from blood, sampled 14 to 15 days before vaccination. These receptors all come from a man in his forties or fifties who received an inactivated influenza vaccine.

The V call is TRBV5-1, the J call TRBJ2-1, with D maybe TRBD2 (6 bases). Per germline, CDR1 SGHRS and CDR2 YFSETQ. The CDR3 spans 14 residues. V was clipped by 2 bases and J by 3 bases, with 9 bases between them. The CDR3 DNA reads TGCGCCAGCAGCTTTTTAGCGGTCTACAATGAGCAGTTCTTC. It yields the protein CASSFLAVYNEQFF.

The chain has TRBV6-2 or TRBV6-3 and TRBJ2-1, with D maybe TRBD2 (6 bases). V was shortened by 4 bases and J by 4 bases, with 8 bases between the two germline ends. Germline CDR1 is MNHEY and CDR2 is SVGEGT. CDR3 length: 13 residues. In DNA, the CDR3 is TGTGCCAGCAGTTCGGGAGTGTACAATGAGCAGTTCTTC. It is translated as CASSSGVYNEQFF.

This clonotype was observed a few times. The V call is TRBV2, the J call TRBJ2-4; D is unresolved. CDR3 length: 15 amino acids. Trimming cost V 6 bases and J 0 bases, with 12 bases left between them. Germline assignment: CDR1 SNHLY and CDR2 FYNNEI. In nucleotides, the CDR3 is TGTGCCAGCAGAAAGTTATCTCTAGCCAAAAACATTCAGTACTTC. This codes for CASRKLSLAKNIQYF.

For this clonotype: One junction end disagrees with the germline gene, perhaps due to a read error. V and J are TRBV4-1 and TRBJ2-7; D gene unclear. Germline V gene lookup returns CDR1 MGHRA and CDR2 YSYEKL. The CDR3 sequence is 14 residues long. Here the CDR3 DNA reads TGCGTCAGCAGCCAAGAAAAGCAAGGATACGAGCAGTACTTC. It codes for CVSSQEKQGYEQYF.

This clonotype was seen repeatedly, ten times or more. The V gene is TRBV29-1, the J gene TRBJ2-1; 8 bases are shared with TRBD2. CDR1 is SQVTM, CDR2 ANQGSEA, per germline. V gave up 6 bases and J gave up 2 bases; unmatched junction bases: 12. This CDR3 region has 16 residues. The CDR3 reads CSVVAGRPPTYNEQFF. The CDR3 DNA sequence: TGCAGCGTCGTAGCGGGAAGACCTCCAACCTACAATGAGCAGTTCTTC.

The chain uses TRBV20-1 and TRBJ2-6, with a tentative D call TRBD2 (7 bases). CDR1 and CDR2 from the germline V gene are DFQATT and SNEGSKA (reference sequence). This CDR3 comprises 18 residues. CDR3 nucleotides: TGCAGCCCAAAAATCCCCCCGGGGGGCCCACTTGGGGCCAACGTCCTGACTTTC. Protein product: CSPKIPPGGPLGANVLTF.

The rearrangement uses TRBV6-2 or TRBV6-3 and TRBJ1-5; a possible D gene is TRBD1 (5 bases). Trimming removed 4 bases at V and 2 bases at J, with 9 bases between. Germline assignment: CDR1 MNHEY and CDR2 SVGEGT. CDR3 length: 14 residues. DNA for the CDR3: TGTGCCAGCAGTTTCGCCAGGGGCAATCAGCCCCAGCATTTT. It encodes CASSFARGNQPQHF.

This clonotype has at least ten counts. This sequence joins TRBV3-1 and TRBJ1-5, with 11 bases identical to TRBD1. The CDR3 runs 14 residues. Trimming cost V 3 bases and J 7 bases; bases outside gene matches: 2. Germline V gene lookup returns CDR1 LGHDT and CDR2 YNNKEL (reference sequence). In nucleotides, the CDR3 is TGTGCCAGCAGCCACGGGACAGGGGGACAGCCCCAGCATTTT. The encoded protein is CASSHGTGGQPQHF.

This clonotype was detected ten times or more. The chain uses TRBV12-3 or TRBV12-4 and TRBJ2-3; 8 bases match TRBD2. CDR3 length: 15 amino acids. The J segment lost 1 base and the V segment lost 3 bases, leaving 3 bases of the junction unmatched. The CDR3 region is CASSFEAGGTDTQYF. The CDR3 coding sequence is TGTGCCAGCAGTTTCGAAGCGGGGGGCACAGATACGCAGTATTTT.

The CDR3, as DNA: TGTGCCAGCATCTCGCAGACGGGTAGCTCCTACGAGCAGTACTTC. Translating it yields CASISQTGSSYEQYF. The J gene is TRBJ2-7, the V gene TRBV6-1; no firm D call. CDR3 size: 15 residues. V was cut by 7 bases and J by 0 bases, with 16 bases left in between. Germline values: CDR1 MNHNS, CDR2 SASEGT.

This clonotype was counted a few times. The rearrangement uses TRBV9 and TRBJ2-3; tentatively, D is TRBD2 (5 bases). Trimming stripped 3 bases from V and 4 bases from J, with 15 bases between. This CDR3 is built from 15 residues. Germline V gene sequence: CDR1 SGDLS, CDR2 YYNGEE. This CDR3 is CASSGPGMRPDTQYF. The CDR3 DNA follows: TGTGCCAGCAGCGGTCCGGGAATGCGGCCAGATACGCAGTATTTT.

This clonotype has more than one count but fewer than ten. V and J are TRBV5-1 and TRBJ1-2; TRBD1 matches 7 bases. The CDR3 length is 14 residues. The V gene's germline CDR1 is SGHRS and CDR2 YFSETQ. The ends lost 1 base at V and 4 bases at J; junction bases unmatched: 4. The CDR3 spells CASSLSGGTYGYTF. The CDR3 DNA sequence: TGCGCCAGCAGCTTGTCAGGGGGGACCTATGGCTACACCTTC.

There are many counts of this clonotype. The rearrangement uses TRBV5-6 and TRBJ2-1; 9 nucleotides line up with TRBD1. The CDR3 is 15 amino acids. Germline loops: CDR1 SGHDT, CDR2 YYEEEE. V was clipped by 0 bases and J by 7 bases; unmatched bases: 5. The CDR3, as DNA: TGTGCCAGCAGCTTGGGTGGGACAGGGAGGAATGAGCAGTTCTTC. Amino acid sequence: CASSLGGTGRNEQFF.

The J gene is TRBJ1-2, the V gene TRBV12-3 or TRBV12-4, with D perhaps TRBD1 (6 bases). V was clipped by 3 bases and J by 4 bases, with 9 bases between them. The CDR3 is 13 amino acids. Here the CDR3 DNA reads TGTGCCAGCAGTTTTCGGGGGGCCTATGGCTACACCTTC. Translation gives CASSFRGAYGYTF.

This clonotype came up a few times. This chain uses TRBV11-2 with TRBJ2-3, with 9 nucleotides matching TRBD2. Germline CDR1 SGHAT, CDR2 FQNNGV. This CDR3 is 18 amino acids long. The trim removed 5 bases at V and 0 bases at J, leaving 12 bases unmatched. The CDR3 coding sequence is TGTGCCAGCAGCCCCCGGTATAGCGGGGGCCTAAGCACAGATACGCAGTATTTT. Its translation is CASSPRYSGGLSTDTQYF.

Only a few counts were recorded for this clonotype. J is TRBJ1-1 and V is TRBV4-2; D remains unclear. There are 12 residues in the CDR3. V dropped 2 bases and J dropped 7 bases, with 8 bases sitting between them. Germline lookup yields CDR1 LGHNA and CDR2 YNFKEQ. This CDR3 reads CASSQLGIEAFF. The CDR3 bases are TGTGCCAGCAGCCAACTTGGGATTGAAGCTTTCTTT.

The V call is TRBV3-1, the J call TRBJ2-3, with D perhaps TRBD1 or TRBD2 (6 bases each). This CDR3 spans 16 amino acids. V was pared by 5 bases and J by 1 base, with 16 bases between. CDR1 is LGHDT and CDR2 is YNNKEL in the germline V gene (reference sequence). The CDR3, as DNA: TGTGCCAGCAGCGCGTCTTGGGGGGCGGGCACAGATACGCAGTATTTT. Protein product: CASSASWGAGTDTQYF.

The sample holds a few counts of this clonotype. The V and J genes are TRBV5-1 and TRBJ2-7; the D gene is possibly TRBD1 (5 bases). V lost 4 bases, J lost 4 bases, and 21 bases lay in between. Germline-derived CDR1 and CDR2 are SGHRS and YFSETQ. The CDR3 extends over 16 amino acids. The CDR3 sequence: CASSNDLGHTRYEQYF. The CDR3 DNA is TGCGCCAGCAGCAATGACCTAGGACACACACGATACGAGCAGTACTTC.

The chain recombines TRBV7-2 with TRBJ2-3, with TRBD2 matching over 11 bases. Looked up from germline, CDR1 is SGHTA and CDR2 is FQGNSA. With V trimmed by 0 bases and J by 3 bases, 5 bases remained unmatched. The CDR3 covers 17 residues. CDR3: CASSLAFSGRGTDTQYF. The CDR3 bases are TGTGCCAGCAGCTTAGCTTTTAGCGGGAGGGGGACAGATACGCAGTATTTT.

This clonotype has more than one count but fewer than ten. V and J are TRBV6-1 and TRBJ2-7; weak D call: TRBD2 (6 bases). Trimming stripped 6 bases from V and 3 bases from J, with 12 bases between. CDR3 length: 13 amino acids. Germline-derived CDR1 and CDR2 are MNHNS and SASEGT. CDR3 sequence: CASRSSGYYEQYF. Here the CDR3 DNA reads TGTGCCAGCAGGAGTAGCGGTTACTACGAGCAGTACTTC.

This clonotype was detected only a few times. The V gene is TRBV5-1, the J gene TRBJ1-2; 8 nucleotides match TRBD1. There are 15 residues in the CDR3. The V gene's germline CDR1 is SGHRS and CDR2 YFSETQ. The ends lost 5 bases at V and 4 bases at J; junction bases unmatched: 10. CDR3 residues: CASSRDRQIFYGYTF. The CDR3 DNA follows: TGCGCCAGCAGTCGGGACAGGCAAATTTTCTATGGCTACACCTTC.

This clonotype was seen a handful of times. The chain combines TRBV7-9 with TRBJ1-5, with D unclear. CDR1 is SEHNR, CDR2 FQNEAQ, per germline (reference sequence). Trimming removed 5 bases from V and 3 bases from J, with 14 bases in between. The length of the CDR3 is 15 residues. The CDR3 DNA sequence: TGTGCCAGCAGCCCAGAAGGACGGCACAATCAGCCCCAGCATTTT. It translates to CASSPEGRHNQPQHF.

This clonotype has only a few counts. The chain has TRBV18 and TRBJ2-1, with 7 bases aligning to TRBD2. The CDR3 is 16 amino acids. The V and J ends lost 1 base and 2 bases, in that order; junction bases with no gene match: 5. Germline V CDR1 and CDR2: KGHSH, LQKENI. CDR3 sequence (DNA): TGTGCCAGCTCACCACTTCCTAGCGGACCCTACAATGAGCAGTTCTTC. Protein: CASSPLPSGPYNEQFF.

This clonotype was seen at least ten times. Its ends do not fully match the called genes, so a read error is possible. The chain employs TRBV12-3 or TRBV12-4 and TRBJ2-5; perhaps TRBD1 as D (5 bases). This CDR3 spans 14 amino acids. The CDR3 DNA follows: TGCGCCAGCAGCTTGGGGCCAGGGCGAGAGACCCAGTACTTC. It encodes CASSLGPGRETQYF.

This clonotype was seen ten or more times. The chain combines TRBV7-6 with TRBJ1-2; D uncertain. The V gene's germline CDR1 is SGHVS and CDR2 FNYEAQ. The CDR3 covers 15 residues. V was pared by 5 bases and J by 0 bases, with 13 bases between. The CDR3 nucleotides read TGTGCCAGCAGCCCTATAGACATAGCTAACTATGGCTACACCTTC. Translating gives CASSPIDIANYGYTF.

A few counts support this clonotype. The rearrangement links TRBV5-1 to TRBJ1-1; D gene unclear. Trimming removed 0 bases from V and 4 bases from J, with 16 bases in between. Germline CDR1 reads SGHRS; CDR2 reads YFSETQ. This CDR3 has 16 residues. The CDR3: CASSLDSYLLPTEAFF. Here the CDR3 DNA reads TGCGCCAGCAGCTTGGACAGTTATCTCTTGCCCACTGAAGCTTTCTTT.

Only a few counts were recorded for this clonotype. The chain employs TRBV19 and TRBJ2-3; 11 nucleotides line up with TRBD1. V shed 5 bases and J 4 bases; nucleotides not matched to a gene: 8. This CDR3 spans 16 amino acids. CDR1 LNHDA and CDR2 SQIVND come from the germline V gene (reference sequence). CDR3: CASSARDRGAPDTQYF. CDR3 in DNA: TGTGCCAGTAGTGCCCGGGACAGGGGGGCCCCAGATACGCAGTATTTT.

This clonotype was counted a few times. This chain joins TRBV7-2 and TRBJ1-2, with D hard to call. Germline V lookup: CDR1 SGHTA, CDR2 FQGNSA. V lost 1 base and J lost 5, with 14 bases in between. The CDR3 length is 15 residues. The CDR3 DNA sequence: TGTGCCAGCAGCTTAGTGCCGGAGGTACCATATGGCTACACCTTC. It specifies CASSLVPEVPYGYTF.

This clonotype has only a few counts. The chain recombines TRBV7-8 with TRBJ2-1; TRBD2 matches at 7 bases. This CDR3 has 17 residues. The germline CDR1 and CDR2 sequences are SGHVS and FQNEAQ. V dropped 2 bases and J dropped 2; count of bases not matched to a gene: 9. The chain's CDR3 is CASSLSRFGTTYNEQFF. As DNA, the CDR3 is TGTGCCAGCAGCTTATCACGCTTCGGGACTACCTACAATGAGCAGTTCTTC.

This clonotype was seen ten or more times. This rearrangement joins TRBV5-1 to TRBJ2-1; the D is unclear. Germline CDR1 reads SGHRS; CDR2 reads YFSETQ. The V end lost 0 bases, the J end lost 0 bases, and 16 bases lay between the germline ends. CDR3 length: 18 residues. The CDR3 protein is CASSLARRAESSYNEQFF. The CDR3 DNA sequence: TGCGCCAGCAGCTTGGCTCGCCGGGCGGAAAGCTCCTACAATGAGCAGTTCTTC.

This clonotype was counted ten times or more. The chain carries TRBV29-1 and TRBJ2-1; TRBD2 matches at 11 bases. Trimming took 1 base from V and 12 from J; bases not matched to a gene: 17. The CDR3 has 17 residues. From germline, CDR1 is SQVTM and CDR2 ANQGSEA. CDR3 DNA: TGCAGCGTTGAAGGAATGGGTCTAAGGCTAGCGGGAGGAAGGCAGTTCTTC. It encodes CSVEGMGLRLAGGRQFF.

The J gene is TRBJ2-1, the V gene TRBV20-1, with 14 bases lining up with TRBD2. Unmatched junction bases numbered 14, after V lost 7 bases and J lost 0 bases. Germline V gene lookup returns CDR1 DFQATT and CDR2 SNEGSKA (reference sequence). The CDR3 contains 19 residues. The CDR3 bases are TGCAGTGTCCCCATTCGCGGACTAGCGGGGGGCCGCTCCTACAATGAGCAGTTCTTC. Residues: CSVPIRGLAGGRSYNEQFF.